The 6 T cell receptor beta chains in this list originate from one sample, sequenced in a study of blood T cells in healthy people across ages. With a J-beta primer mix and a sample-barcoded 5' primer, a second PCR ran roughly 6 to 12 cycles. TCRdb recomputed calls from the 5' RACE reads with MiXCR, one row per CDR3 protein. The sample includes some 550,000 distinct CDR3 sequences, less than 60% seen only once; the top ten take 20% to 25%. The sample consisted of blood. The receptor set was obtained from a man older than 75 in good health.

V gene TRBV7-3 combines with J gene TRBJ2-1; D may be TRBD1 or TRBD2 (6 bases each). Germline CDR1 reads SGHTA; CDR2 reads FQGTGA. Trimming removed 4 bases from V and 8 bases from J, with 12 bases in between. The CDR3 has 13 residues. The CDR3 region has the DNA TGTGCCAGCAGCTACTACAGGGAGGATGAGCAGTTCTTC. As protein: CASSYYREDEQFF.

This clonotype was counted many times. The CDR3 nucleotides are TGCGCCAGCAGCCAAGTTTTGGGGGCTAGCGGTACCTACGAGCAGTACTTC. The encoded protein is CASSQVLGASGTYEQYF. V usage is TRBV4-3 and J usage is TRBJ2-7; TRBD2 might be the D (7 bases). Deletions cut 1 base from V and 2 bases from J, with 18 bases between. There are 17 residues in the CDR3. The germline V gene encodes CDR1 LGHNA and CDR2 YSLEER.

The V and J genes are TRBV18 and TRBJ1-1; 7 positions match TRBD1. The V gene's germline CDR1 is KGHSH and CDR2 LQKENI. The CDR3 is 13 amino acids. Trimming removed 6 bases from V and 6 bases from J; junction bases left unmatched: 7. DNA of the CDR3: TGTGCCAGCTCGCCTAGACAGGGCCCTGAAGCTTTCTTT. Protein sequence: CASSPRQGPEAFF.

This chain connects TRBV20-1 to TRBJ2-3; 12 nucleotides match TRBD2. Trimming took 5 bases from V and 0 from J; bases not matched to a gene: 6. The germline V gene has CDR1 DFQATT and CDR2 SNEGSKA (reference sequence). The CDR3 is made up of 16 amino acids. Here the CDR3 reads CSAGRTSGASTDTQYF. The CDR3 DNA is TGCAGTGCTGGAAGGACTAGCGGGGCTAGCACAGATACGCAGTATTTT.

The gene calls are TRBV12-3 or TRBV12-4 and TRBJ1-2, with TRBD1 matching 7 bases. The CDR3 length is 14 residues. V gave up 6 bases and J gave up 2 bases; unmatched junction bases: 6. CDR3 nucleotides: TGTGCCAGCAGGGAAACGGGACAGAACTATGGCTACACCTTC. Protein: CASRETGQNYGYTF.

The genes are TRBV29-1 and TRBJ2-5, with 7 positions matching TRBD2. Germline values: CDR1 SQVTM, CDR2 ANQGSEA. This CDR3 has 14 residues. The trim removed 1 base at V and 11 bases at J, leaving 13 bases unmatched. The CDR3 DNA sequence: TGCAGCGTTGAAGTTCGAGGGAGGGCCAATGAGCAGTACTTC. Protein product: CSVEVRGRANEQYF.